This passage covers 27 T cell receptor beta chains from one sample sequenced in a study of blood T cell repertoires in COVID-19 (dated by TCRdb to the early 2020s). Library construction relied on the immunoSEQ multiplex PCR assay. TCRdb took over this immuneACCESS table, retaining in-frame rearrangements with V and J assigned. Such tables are incomplete; in checked studies, under half of the missing clones stem from an unresolved V gene, and the remainder is unexplained. The sample has around 51,000 clones on record, around nine tenths of them singletons. The top ten clonotypes cover just over 5% of the sample. The sequenced sample consisted of peripheral blood. The receptor source for this set is a man between 65 and 79 years old with acute or convalescent COVID-19.

The CDR3 protein is CASSSSRELFF. The CDR3 coding sequence is TGTGCCAGCAGCTCCTCCCGGGAGCTGTTTTTT. The chain carries TRBV11-3 and TRBJ2-2; D is unclear. The V end was cut by 4 bases, the J end by 9 bases, with 6 bases between. Germline V lookup: CDR1 SGHNT, CDR2 YENEEA. This CDR3 contains 11 residues.

The CDR3 nucleotides are TGCAGCGTTGACTCCTCGTCATCCAGGGGGCGGCACACTGAAGCTTTCTTT. It encodes CSVDSSSSRGRHTEAFF. The chain employs TRBV29-1 and TRBJ1-1; 8 bases are a match to TRBD1. The CDR3 has 17 residues. Looked up from germline, CDR1 is SQVTM and CDR2 is ANQGSEA. Trimming removed 3 bases from V and 3 bases from J; junction bases left unmatched: 15.

The chain joins TRBV19 to TRBJ2-1; 9 nucleotides match TRBD2. Looked up from germline, CDR1 is LNHDA and CDR2 is SQIVND (reference sequence). The CDR3 runs 13 residues. J was trimmed by 4 bases and V by 5 bases; bases with no gene match: 0. The CDR3 here is CASSLAGYNEQFF. DNA for the CDR3: TGTGCCAGTAGTCTAGCGGGGTACAATGAGCAGTTCTTC.

The chain links TRBV19 to TRBJ1-2; D gene unclear. CDR1 and CDR2 (germline): LNHDA, SQIVND (reference sequence). Trimming took 3 bases from V and 0 from J, leaving 17 bases between them. This CDR3 is built from 17 residues. CDR3: CASSILTGSSANYGYTF. Written as DNA, the CDR3 is TGTGCCAGTAGTATTTTGACCGGGTCATCTGCTAACTATGGCTACACCTTC.

The chain employs TRBV11-2 and TRBJ2-3; 15 bases align to TRBD2. CDR1 is SGHAT and CDR2 is FQNNGV in the germline V gene. The CDR3 runs to 17 residues. Trimming at V came to 3 bases and at J to 6 bases, leaving 7 bases not matched to a gene. CDR3 bases: TGTGCCAGCAGCTTCCCCGGACTAGCGGGGGGGGAGGATACGCAGTATTTT. Translation: CASSFPGLAGGEDTQYF.

This chain uses TRBV4-3 with TRBJ2-3; 10 bases match TRBD2. With V trimmed by 0 bases and J by 12 bases, 12 bases remained unmatched. Germline V CDR1 and CDR2: LGHNA, YSLEER. CDR3 length: 16 amino acids. The CDR3 nucleotides are TGCGCCAGCAGCCAAGATCCCTCCAAAACTAGCGGGGTCCAGTATTTT. It yields the protein CASSQDPSKTSGVQYF.

This clone has only one observation. V usage is TRBV5-1 and J usage is TRBJ1-4; TRBD1 is a possible D gene (5 bases). The CDR3 covers 13 residues. The germline V gene has CDR1 SGHRS and CDR2 YFSETQ. The V and J ends lost 4 bases and 8 bases respectively, with 12 bases between them. CDR3 in DNA: TGCGCCAGCAGCCCCGGGACTTTCGAAAAACTGTTTTTT. This sequence encodes CASSPGTFEKLFF.

This chain connects TRBV5-8 to TRBJ2-3, with a tentative D call TRBD2 (7 bases). The V end was cut by 2 bases, the J end by 2 bases, with 12 bases between. Per germline, CDR1 SGHTS and CDR2 YDEGEE. The CDR3 runs 15 residues. The CDR3 region has the DNA TGTGCCAGCAGCTTAAGGGGGGGGTTCACAGATACGCAGTATTTT. Encoded protein: CASSLRGGFTDTQYF.

The chain couples TRBV7-3 to TRBJ2-5; 9 bases map to TRBD1. The CDR3 loop spans 15 amino acids. Trimming took 6 bases from V and 5 from J; bases not matched to a gene: 10. Germline-derived CDR1 and CDR2 are SGHTA and FQGTGA. The CDR3 sequence: CASRQTGGGPETQYF. The DNA of the CDR3 is TGTGCCAGCAGGCAAACAGGGGGCGGGCCGGAGACCCAGTACTTC.

CDR3 in DNA: TGTGCCAGCATCCCTTTGGGCATGATGAACACTGAAGCTTTCTTT. Protein: CASIPLGMMNTEAFF. The chain has TRBV6-5 and TRBJ1-1; no definite D call. CDR1 and CDR2 from the germline V gene are MNHEY and SVGAGI. Trimming removed 7 bases from V and 0 bases from J, with 15 bases in between. The CDR3 is made up of 15 amino acids.

The rearrangement uses TRBV7-6 and TRBJ2-1, with 8 bases identical to TRBD1. This CDR3 has 16 residues. The V gene end was trimmed by 2 bases and the J gene end by 8 bases; junction bases not matched to a gene: 11. Germline values: CDR1 SGHVS, CDR2 FNYEAQ. CDR3 loop: CASSLMDRVVDYEQFF. As DNA, the CDR3 is TGTGCCAGCAGCTTAATGGACAGGGTAGTAGACTATGAGCAGTTCTTC. Full variable domain (outside the CDR3, taken from reference TRBV7-6 and TRBJ2-1): GAGVSQSPRYKVTKRGQDVALRCDPISGHVSLYWYRQALGQGPEFLTYFNYEAQQDKSGLPNDRFSAERPEGSISTLTIQRTEQRDSAMYRCASSLMDRVVDYEQFFGPGTRLTVL.

This chain uses TRBV19 with TRBJ2-1; 13 nucleotides line up with TRBD2. Germline-derived CDR1 and CDR2 are LNHDA and SQIVND (reference sequence). The CDR3 totals 15 residues. The J segment lost 2 bases and the V segment lost 8 bases, leaving 3 bases of the junction unmatched. The CDR3 region is CASQTSGGTYNEQFF. As DNA, the CDR3 is TGTGCCAGTCAGACTAGCGGGGGGACCTACAATGAGCAGTTCTTC.

The chain is built from TRBV5-4 and TRBJ2-4; D may be TRBD1 (6 bases). Germline CDR1 reads SGHNT; CDR2 reads YYREEE (reference sequence). V lost 0 bases and J lost 1, with 11 bases in between. There are 16 residues in the CDR3. As DNA, the CDR3 is TGTGCCAGCAGCTTGGTACAGGGTAGTGCCAAAAACATTCAGTACTTC. It encodes CASSLVQGSAKNIQYF.

The chain has TRBV7-3 and TRBJ2-1; D perhaps matches TRBD2 (5 bases). Germline loops: CDR1 SGHTA, CDR2 FQGTGA. The V end was cut by 1 base, the J end by 8 bases, with 6 bases between. CDR3 size: 12 residues. In nucleotides, the CDR3 is TGTGCCAGCAGCTTAAACGGGGATGAGCAGTTCTTC. Translation: CASSLNGDEQFF. Looking up the rest from reference TRBV7-3 and TRBJ2-1 gives the full variable domain: GAGVSQTPSNKVTEKGKYVELRCDPISGHTALYWYRQSLGQGPEFLIYFQGTGAADDSGLPNDRFFAVRPEGSVSTLKIQRTERGDSAVYLCASSLNGDEQFFGPGTRLTVL.

The genes are TRBV5-1 and TRBJ1-3; the D gene is possibly TRBD1 (5 bases). Trimming cost V 0 bases and J 1 base, with 8 bases left between them. The germline V gene has CDR1 SGHRS and CDR2 YFSETQ. The CDR3 runs to 15 residues. The CDR3 nucleotides are TGCGCCAGCAGCTTGGGCGGGGCGTCTGGAAACACCATATATTTT. Translating gives CASSLGGASGNTIYF.

The J gene is TRBJ1-5, the V gene TRBV18; 10 bases align to TRBD1. In germline, CDR1 is KGHSH, CDR2 LQKENI. The junction had 6 bases not matched to a gene; V was cut back by 3 bases and J by 4 bases. This CDR3 region has 16 residues. The CDR3 nucleotides are TGTGCCAGCTCACCGGGACAGGGGTCATTAAATCAGCCCCAGCATTTT. It yields the protein CASSPGQGSLNQPQHF. The full variable domain, its missing parts supplied by reference TRBV18 and TRBJ1-5, is NAGVMQNPRHLVRRRGQEARLRCSPMKGHSHVYWYRQLPEEGLKFMVYLQKENIIDESGMPKERFSAEFPKEGPSILRIQQVVRGDSAAYFCASSPGQGSLNQPQHFGDGTRLSIL.

The chain links TRBV7-9 to TRBJ2-7; TRBD1 matches 9 bases. V trimming: 5 bases; J trimming: 3 bases; junction bases outside the gene matches: 2. The CDR3 has 13 amino acids. Per germline, CDR1 SEHNR and CDR2 FQNEAQ (reference sequence). As DNA, the CDR3 is TGTGCCAGCAGCCCGGGACAGGGCTACGAGCAGTACTTC. This gives the protein CASSPGQGYEQYF.

The chain has TRBV6-5 and TRBJ1-2, with 8 nucleotides matching TRBD1. Unmatched junction bases numbered 11, after V lost 0 bases and J lost 8 bases. In germline, CDR1 is MNHEY, CDR2 SVGAGI. This CDR3 is 16 amino acids long. The CDR3: CASSYSRQQGVLGYTF. The CDR3 region has the DNA TGTGCCAGCAGTTACTCGAGACAACAGGGGGTACTCGGCTACACCTTC.

The J gene is TRBJ1-4, the V gene TRBV30; D possibly corresponds to TRBD1 (5 bases). CDR1 is GTSNPN and CDR2 is SVGIG in the germline V gene (reference sequence). The CDR3 has 17 amino acids. V was clipped by 3 bases and J by 0 bases, with 17 bases between them. The DNA for the CDR3 is TGTGCCTGGAGCCTAAGGGGCAGGGCGACAACTAATGAAAAACTGTTTTTT. Translated, it gives CAWSLRGRATTNEKLFF.

V is TRBV18 and J is TRBJ2-6; 7 nucleotides agree with TRBD1. The CDR3 sequence is 16 residues long. V was pared by 4 bases and J by 0 bases, with 3 bases of the junction left unmatched. Germline V CDR1 and CDR2: KGHSH, LQKENI. CDR3 nucleotides: TGTGCCAGCTCACGGGACAGCAACTCTGGGGCCAACGTCCTGACTTTC. It yields the protein CASSRDSNSGANVLTF.

The V gene is TRBV6-2 or TRBV6-3, the J gene TRBJ2-4; TRBD1 matches 7 bases. CDR3 length equals 13 residues. The V gene end was trimmed by 2 bases and the J gene end by 8 bases; junction bases not matched to a gene: 3. In germline, CDR1 is MNHEY, CDR2 SVGEGT. CDR3: CASSYVTGDIQYF. The CDR3 DNA is TGTGCCAGCAGTTACGTCACAGGGGACATTCAGTACTTC.

The gene calls are TRBV9 and TRBJ2-7; 8 positions match TRBD2. The ends lost 3 bases at V and 3 bases at J; junction bases unmatched: 11. The CDR3 spans 16 residues. Germline CDR1 reads SGDLS; CDR2 reads YYNGEE. Here the CDR3 reads CASSGTSGSGVYEQYF. In DNA, the CDR3 is TGTGCCAGCAGCGGAACTAGCGGCTCGGGGGTCTACGAGCAGTACTTC. The full variable domain, completed using reference TRBV9 and TRBJ2-7, is DSGVTQTPKHLITATGQRVTLRCSPRSGDLSVYWYQQSLDQGLQFLIQYYNGEERAKGNILERFSAQQFPDLHSELNLSSLELGDSALYFCASSGTSGSGVYEQYFGPGTRLTVT.

The genes are TRBV4-3 and TRBJ2-3, with TRBD2 matching over 15 bases. The CDR3 spans 20 residues. Germline loops: CDR1 LGHNA, CDR2 YSLEER. The J segment lost 2 bases and the V segment lost 1 base, leaving 10 bases of the junction unmatched. The CDR3 sequence: CASSQVLGTSGGPYTDTQYF. In DNA form, the CDR3 reads TGCGCCAGCAGCCAAGTCCTTGGGACTAGCGGGGGGCCGTACACAGATACGCAGTATTTT.

This chain uses TRBV6-5 with TRBJ2-1, with D perhaps TRBD1 (7 bases). This CDR3 comprises 15 residues. The ends were cut back, 6 bases at V and 6 bases at J, with 18 bases in the middle. Germline V gene data show CDR1 as MNHEY and CDR2 as SVGAGI. CDR3: CASRGGLTGLNEQFF. In DNA, the CDR3 is TGTGCCAGCAGGGGGGGCCTGACAGGGCTCAATGAGCAGTTCTTC.

V and J are TRBV4-1 and TRBJ2-2, with 9 bases fitting TRBD1. The V gene end was trimmed by 4 bases and the J gene end by 6 bases; junction bases not matched to a gene: 3. The CDR3 has 14 amino acids. Germline assignment: CDR1 MGHRA and CDR2 YSYEKL. CDR3 DNA: TGCGCCAGCAGCCTTGACAGGGGGGCCGGGGAGCTGTTTTTT. Translation gives CASSLDRGAGELFF.

The gene calls are TRBV20-1 and TRBJ1-5, with D possibly matching TRBD1 (6 bases). CDR1 and CDR2 from the germline V gene are DFQATT and SNEGSKA (reference sequence). Trimming cost V 6 bases and J 3 bases, with 12 bases left between them. The CDR3 length is 13 residues. CDR3 bases: TGCAGTGCGAGTCAGGGGAACAATCAGCCCCAGCATTTT. Encoded protein: CSASQGNNQPQHF.

The chain employs TRBV5-6 and TRBJ2-7, with 8 bases that match TRBD1. CDR1 and CDR2 (germline): SGHDT, YYEEEE. This CDR3 has 16 residues. The V gene end was trimmed by 4 bases and the J gene end by 2 bases; junction bases not matched to a gene: 11. DNA of the CDR3: TGTGCCAGCAGCCCGACGCTTGGACAGGGTACCTACGAGCAGTACTTC. It yields the protein CASSPTLGQGTYEQYF.